What follows are 24 T cell receptor beta chains derived from one specimen sequenced in a study of response to subunit inactivated influenza vaccine. Each CDR3 protein gets one entry after TCRdb re-called the RT-PCR reads with MiXCR. The repertoire includes about 520,000 distinct CDR3 sequences, roughly 27% of them detected once, and about 1.9% sits in the top ten. The specimen comprised CD4+ T cells sorted from PBMCs, sampled 4 to 6 days after vaccination. The receptors shown here come from a man over 45 who received an inactivated influenza vaccine.

The sample holds a few counts of this clonotype. The chain recombines TRBV7-2 with TRBJ2-7, with 7 bases that match TRBD2. Germline V lookup: CDR1 SGHTA, CDR2 FQGNSA. The J segment lost 5 bases and the V segment lost 1 base, leaving 11 bases of the junction unmatched. The CDR3 has 16 amino acids. CDR3 amino acids: CASSLVPTVGGNEQYF. For the CDR3, the DNA is TGTGCCAGCAGCTTAGTGCCCACCGTCGGGGGGAACGAGCAGTACTTC.

The chain combines TRBV5-1 with TRBJ2-7, with TRBD2 matching over 11 bases. V dropped 1 base and J dropped 0; count of bases not matched to a gene: 6. Germline CDR1 SGHRS, CDR2 YFSETQ. CDR3 size: 17 residues. The CDR3 sequence is CASSLRLAGGNSYEQYF. CDR3 DNA: TGCGCCAGCAGCTTGCGGCTAGCGGGGGGCAACTCCTACGAGCAGTACTTC.

This clonotype was found a few times. The gene calls are TRBV5-1 and TRBJ2-7; D call uncertain. With 4 bases removed from V and 7 bases from J, the gap between germline ends came to 12 bases. The V gene's germline CDR1 is SGHRS and CDR2 YFSETQ. The CDR3 is 12 residues long. The chain's CDR3 is CASSANSGEQYF. For the CDR3, the DNA is TGCGCCAGCAGCGCTAATTCCGGGGAGCAGTACTTC.

V usage is TRBV7-2 and J usage is TRBJ2-3; D possibly corresponds to TRBD2 (6 bases). The V end lost 2 bases, the J end lost 1 base, and 10 bases lay between the germline ends. CDR3 length equals 15 residues. Germline CDR1 SGHTA, CDR2 FQGNSA. The CDR3: CASSLQASGTDTQYF. The CDR3 coding sequence is TGTGCCAGCAGCTTACAGGCTAGCGGCACAGATACGCAGTATTTT.

CDR3 sequence: CASSFPGPNNQPQHF. CDR3 DNA sequence: TGTGCCAGCAGTTTCCCAGGGCCGAACAATCAGCCCCAGCATTTT. The rearrangement links TRBV28 to TRBJ1-5; possibly TRBD1 for D (5 bases). This CDR3 is 15 amino acids long. The germline V gene has CDR1 MDHEN and CDR2 SYDVKM. V gave up 3 bases and J gave up 3 bases, with 12 bases separating them.

Only a few counts were recorded for this clonotype. The V and J genes are TRBV29-1 and TRBJ2-3; 8 nucleotides match TRBD1. The germline V gene encodes CDR1 SQVTM and CDR2 ANQGSEA. The CDR3 covers 15 residues. V lost 6 bases to trimming and J lost 2 bases; unmatched junction nucleotides: 10. Here the CDR3 reads CSVARDRLNTDTQYF. The CDR3 coding sequence is TGCAGCGTCGCGCGGGACAGGCTTAACACAGATACGCAGTATTTT.

V gene TRBV6-2 or TRBV6-3 combines with J gene TRBJ2-4; 8 nucleotides agree with TRBD1. CDR1 is MNHEY, CDR2 SVGEGT, per germline. The CDR3 covers 14 residues. Trimming took 6 bases from V and 7 from J; bases not matched to a gene: 8. CDR3 protein: CASRSRQGRNIQYF. In DNA form, the CDR3 reads TGTGCCAGCAGGTCTCGACAGGGGAGGAACATTCAGTACTTC.

A few counts support this clonotype. The chain recombines TRBV7-2 with TRBJ1-3; D perhaps matches TRBD1 (5 bases). The CDR3 consists of 14 residues. Germline V CDR1 and CDR2: SGHTA, FQGNSA. With 8 bases removed from V and 0 bases from J, the gap between germline ends came to 11 bases. For the CDR3, the DNA is TGTGCCAGCGATGGGGGGGTCTCTGGAAACACCATATATTTT. Translating gives CASDGGVSGNTIYF.

CDR3 loop: CASSLGVVTDTQYF. CDR3 in DNA: TGTGCCAGCAGTTTAGGGGTGGTCACAGATACGCAGTATTTT. The chain couples TRBV28 to TRBJ2-3; D unclear. Looked up from germline, CDR1 is MDHEN and CDR2 is SYDVKM. The length of the CDR3 is 14 residues. V was clipped by 2 bases and J by 2 bases, with 8 bases between them.

V gene TRBV5-1 combines with J gene TRBJ2-5; 9 nucleotides agree with TRBD2. This CDR3 has 15 amino acids. The germline CDR1 and CDR2 sequences are SGHRS and YFSETQ. V was pared by 5 bases and J by 2 bases, with 7 bases of the junction left unmatched. This CDR3 reads CASRIQAGGQETQYF. The CDR3 nucleotides read TGCGCCAGCAGAATTCAAGCGGGAGGACAAGAGACCCAGTACTTC.

The CDR3 sequence is CASSLGSSPNTGELFF. The DNA for the CDR3 is TGCGCCAGCAGCTTGGGTTCTAGCCCGAACACCGGGGAGCTGTTTTTT. This sequence joins TRBV5-1 and TRBJ2-2; D may be TRBD2 (5 bases). Trimming cost V 0 bases and J 0 bases, with 9 bases left between them. The V gene's germline CDR1 is SGHRS and CDR2 YFSETQ. The CDR3 loop spans 16 amino acids.

The chain carries TRBV9 and TRBJ1-4, with a possible D match to TRBD1 (5 bases). V was pared by 0 bases and J by 8 bases, with 14 bases between. Germline V gene lookup returns CDR1 SGDLS and CDR2 YYNGEE. This CDR3 comprises 15 residues. The CDR3 nucleotides are TGTGCCAGCAGCGTAGGAGCGGGGCTTGGGGAAAAACTGTTTTTT. This translates into CASSVGAGLGEKLFF.

This chain joins TRBV2 and TRBJ2-6, with TRBD1 as a possible D gene (5 bases). The germline V and J ends were trimmed by 0 bases and 3 bases, with 9 bases remaining between them. Germline CDR1 and CDR2: SNHLY and FYNNEI. This CDR3 contains 16 residues. Here the CDR3 reads CASSEAPGNGANVLTF. CDR3 bases: TGTGCCAGCAGTGAAGCGCCAGGGAATGGGGCCAACGTCCTGACTTTC.

This chain joins TRBV12-3 or TRBV12-4 and TRBJ1-4, with TRBD1 matching over 9 bases. J was trimmed by 7 bases and V by 5 bases; bases with no gene match: 8. The CDR3 is 15 amino acids. The CDR3: CASSPPGQGGEKLFF. In DNA form, the CDR3 reads TGTGCCAGCAGTCCGCCGGGACAGGGCGGTGAAAAACTGTTTTTT.

In its sample, this clonotype was seen a few times. The chain links TRBV4-3 to TRBJ2-1, with 12 bases fitting TRBD2. CDR1 is LGHNA and CDR2 is YSLEER in the germline V gene. With 4 bases clipped from V and 8 bases from J, the junction kept 6 bases outside the gene matches. The CDR3 is 15 amino acids. The CDR3 DNA reads TGCGCCAGCAGCCCGCTAGCGGGAGGGCCCCATGAGCAGTTCTTC. Its protein is CASSPLAGGPHEQFF.

This clonotype appeared once. This chain joins TRBV6-5 and TRBJ2-6, with D unresolved. V was shortened by 2 bases and J by 1 base, with 3 bases between the two germline ends. The germline V gene has CDR1 MNHEY and CDR2 SVGAGI. This CDR3 has 14 residues. The CDR3 DNA reads as TGTGCCAGCAGTTACCGTTCTGGGGCCAACGTCCTGACTTTC. Its protein is CASSYRSGANVLTF.

The V call is TRBV3-1, the J call TRBJ2-7; D not certain. The CDR3 runs to 13 residues. CDR1 and CDR2 from the germline V gene are LGHDT and YNNKEL (reference sequence). V was trimmed by 1 base and J by 6 bases, leaving 10 bases between them. Written as DNA, the CDR3 is TGTGCCAGCAGCCAAGCCCGTTCTGGCGAGCAGTACTTC. Its translation is CASSQARSGEQYF.

This clonotype was recorded once. This chain connects TRBV13 to TRBJ2-7; no definite D call. CDR3 length: 14 residues. Trimming removed 5 bases at V and 8 bases at J, with 19 bases between. CDR1 PRHDT and CDR2 FYEKMQ come from the germline V gene (reference sequence). The CDR3 sequence: CASSPSGGPTKQYF. The CDR3 DNA sequence: TGTGCCAGCAGCCCATCCGGCGGACCTACGAAGCAGTACTTC.

This clonotype appeared a few times. The CDR3 nucleotides are TGTGCCAGCAGCTATTTCCCGTCGAACACCGGGGAGCTGTTTTTT. Amino acids: CASSYFPSNTGELFF. This sequence joins TRBV7-9 and TRBJ2-2; D not resolved. The CDR3 sequence is 15 residues long. Trimming stripped 4 bases from V and 0 bases from J, with 9 bases between. The germline V gene encodes CDR1 SEHNR and CDR2 FQNEAQ (reference sequence).

The chain's CDR3 is CASSALGALQFF. The CDR3 nucleotides read TGTGCCAGCAGCGCTCTCGGGGCCCTACAATTCTTC. The chain is built from TRBV6-2 or TRBV6-3 and TRBJ2-1, with D perhaps TRBD1 or TRBD2 (5 bases each). CDR3 length: 12 residues. The ends were cut back, 6 bases at V and 16 bases at J, with 19 bases in the middle. Germline V CDR1 and CDR2: MNHEY, SVGEGT.

This clonotype has more than one count but fewer than ten. The V gene is TRBV20-1, the J gene TRBJ2-3; 9 bases are a match to TRBD1. The CDR3 length is 13 residues. Per the germline V gene, CDR1 is DFQATT and CDR2 is SNEGSKA (reference sequence). The V and J ends lost 5 bases and 6 bases, in that order; junction bases with no gene match: 6. In DNA, the CDR3 is TGCAGTGCTCGGACAGGGGCCAGGGATACGCAGTATTTT. Translating gives CSARTGARDTQYF.

This clonotype appeared a few times. In nucleotides, the CDR3 is TGTGCCATCAGTGTTAAGGAGAACACCGGGGAGCTGTTTTTT. Translated, it gives CAISVKENTGELFF. The V gene is TRBV10-3, the J gene TRBJ2-2; no definite D call. The ends were cut back, 4 bases at V and 1 base at J, with 7 bases in the middle. The CDR3 has 14 residues. The germline V gene has CDR1 ENHRY and CDR2 SYGVKD.

The rearrangement uses TRBV20-1 and TRBJ2-1; tentatively, D is TRBD1 (6 bases). The CDR3 sequence is 15 residues long. The germline gives CDR1 DFQATT, CDR2 SNEGSKA (reference sequence). V dropped 4 bases and J dropped 1 base, with 14 bases sitting between them. The CDR3 DNA sequence: TGCAGTGCTACCGGGCCACAGGGTTCCTACAATGAGCAGTTCTTC. This translates into CSATGPQGSYNEQFF.

The rearrangement links TRBV5-4 to TRBJ2-3; D unclear. Per germline, CDR1 SGHNT and CDR2 YYREEE (reference sequence). V dropped 1 base and J dropped 1 base, with 10 bases sitting between them. The CDR3 loop spans 15 amino acids. The CDR3 sequence is CASSLWSGGTDTQYF. CDR3 in DNA: TGTGCCAGCAGCTTGTGGAGTGGGGGCACAGATACGCAGTATTTT. The whole variable domain, remainder taken from reference TRBV5-4 and TRBJ2-3, is ETGVTQSPTHLIKTRGQQVTLRCSSQSGHNTVSWYQQALGQGPQFIFQYYREEENGRGNFPPRFSGLQFPNYSSELNVNALELDDSALYLCASSLWSGGTDTQYFGPGTRLTVL.